This section outlines one T cell receptor (beta chain) sequence together with its context. Amplified regions were TCR beta CDR3 sequences from RNA transcripts. Carried out on the TCR CDR3, a first-round RT-PCR used the HTBI primer set. TCRdb fed the multiplex PCR reads into MiXCR, producing one record per CDR3 protein. Of roughly 500,000 distinct CDR3 sequences in the sample, 24% were seen once. This specimen belongs to a study of T cells in Graves' hyperthyroidism and ophthalmopathy. Trimming removed 2 bases at V and 2 bases at J, with 30 bases between. The CDR3 covers 20 residues. CDR1 GTSNPN and CDR2 SVGIG come from the germline V gene (reference sequence).

This clonotype was sampled from a woman in her twenties or thirties with Graves' ophthalmopathy. The rearrangement links TRBV30 to TRBJ2-5; the D gene is possibly TRBD1 (5 bases). The sample was blood. CDR3 residues: CAWSSLGWLGAKWGQETQYF. CDR3 DNA sequence: TGTGCCTGGAGTAGCCTGGGGTGGCTAGGGGCAAAGTGGGGACAAGAGACCCAGTACTTC. The variable domain in full, with the rest retrieved from reference TRBV30 and TRBJ2-5, is SQTIHQWPATLVQPVGSPLSLECTVEGTSNPNLYWYRQAAGRGLQLLFYSVGIGQISSEVPQNLSASRPQDRQFILSSKKLLLSDSGFYLCAWSSLGWLGAKWGQETQYFGPGTRLLVL.